These T cell receptor beta chains were read from a single sample in a study of blood T cell repertoires in COVID-19. Generated by immunoSEQ multiplex PCR, the TCRdb table keeps only in-frame clones and is missing some. Counted here are 150,000 to 180,000 clones, around three quarters occurring once; the ten biggest clones make up around 1.7%. Sequencing input: peripheral blood. The receptors were gathered from a man older than 75 with acute or convalescent COVID-19. The CDR3 runs from the conserved cysteine through the conserved F or W. The order of the fields is V gene, clone size, CDR3 protein. Clone size is stated in some rows and not others, as once, few, many or a class when expanded.

v_call: TRBV12-3/TRBV12-4
clone_size: NA
cdr3_aa: CASSLQTNTEAFF

v_call: TRBV9
clone_size: NA
cdr3_aa: CASRGGSGTGLRGYTF

v_call: TRBV4-3
clone_size: NA
cdr3_aa: CASSQDHRAGREKLFF

v_call: TRBV6-5
clone_size: NA
cdr3_aa: CASSGRGSSYEQYF

v_call: TRBV25-1
clone_size: NA
cdr3_aa: CASSKGEQYF

v_call: TRBV2
clone_size: NA
cdr3_aa: CASSDGGLTDTQYF

v_call: TRBV2
clone_size: NA
cdr3_aa: CASRLDRGPGTQYF

v_call: TRBV2
clone_size: NA
cdr3_aa: CASNGQGINEQYF

v_call: TRBV25-1
clone_size: NA
cdr3_aa: CASSDQQGSSNQPQHF

v_call: TRBV30
clone_size: NA
cdr3_aa: CAWSRGGPIGGQPQHF

v_call: TRBV18
clone_size: NA
cdr3_aa: CASSPPSSKNIQYF

v_call: TRBV19
clone_size: few
cdr3_aa: CATPGGLSNYGYTF

v_call: TRBV18
clone_size: NA
cdr3_aa: CASSPQNPANTGELFF

v_call: TRBV18
clone_size: NA
cdr3_aa: CASSPGRGQGFF

v_call: TRBV19
clone_size: NA
cdr3_aa: CASSIPGGGYTF

v_call: TRBV24-1
clone_size: NA
cdr3_aa: CAIWRGRGAPDQYF

v_call: TRBV6-5
clone_size: NA
cdr3_aa: CASSYSDGVPDTQYF

v_call: TRBV9
clone_size: NA
cdr3_aa: CASSVGGGSEQYF

v_call: TRBV5-1
clone_size: once
cdr3_aa: CASSLESGGASYNEQFF

v_call: TRBV5-4
clone_size: NA
cdr3_aa: CASSSMREGPLYF

v_call: TRBV2
clone_size: NA
cdr3_aa: CASSEWGGEQFF

v_call: TRBV28
clone_size: NA
cdr3_aa: CASSLLLGQLSGNTIYF

v_call: TRBV5-1
clone_size: NA
cdr3_aa: CASSAGTGYNEKLFF

v_call: TRBV2
clone_size: NA
cdr3_aa: CASTPPGQGASGYTF

v_call: TRBV2
clone_size: once
cdr3_aa: CASSETVQYGYTF

v_call: TRBV11-2
clone_size: NA
cdr3_aa: CASSPDTQALGYTF

v_call: TRBV5-6
clone_size: few
cdr3_aa: CASSLGLAAYNEQFF

v_call: TRBV12-5
clone_size: NA
cdr3_aa: CASGFFQETQYF

v_call: TRBV6-5
clone_size: NA
cdr3_aa: CASSYRGAGDTQYF

v_call: TRBV5-4
clone_size: NA
cdr3_aa: CASSLGRGRTDTQYF

v_call: TRBV19
clone_size: many
cdr3_aa: CASSPGLYGYTF

v_call: TRBV6-6
clone_size: few
cdr3_aa: CASSFFPGTSATNTGELFF

v_call: TRBV6-6
clone_size: NA
cdr3_aa: CASNYRGLFDSPLHF

v_call: TRBV29-1
clone_size: NA
cdr3_aa: CSVERDPNRFTDTQYF

v_call: TRBV9
clone_size: NA
cdr3_aa: CASSVVSGLAGGPGTGELFF

v_call: TRBV19
clone_size: NA
cdr3_aa: CASRRWGSGDSNEQFF

v_call: TRBV28
clone_size: NA
cdr3_aa: CASIGQGGGNTEAFF

v_call: TRBV18
clone_size: few
cdr3_aa: CASSPNTGSESDTQYF

v_call: TRBV19
clone_size: once
cdr3_aa: CASSLGGREKLFF

v_call: TRBV20-1
clone_size: many
cdr3_aa: CSASDDRVNTGELFF

v_call: TRBV11-2
clone_size: NA
cdr3_aa: CASSLEGSGAYNEQFF

v_call: TRBV28
clone_size: NA
cdr3_aa: CASSPPGSAGNTIYF

v_call: TRBV6-5
clone_size: NA
cdr3_aa: CASSYSREGMNTEAFF

v_call: TRBV18
clone_size: NA
cdr3_aa: CASSLLERGTDTQYF

v_call: TRBV27
clone_size: NA
cdr3_aa: CASSSTLRTGSRTRWDTGELFF

v_call: TRBV14
clone_size: few
cdr3_aa: CASRGTGAGELFF

v_call: TRBV6-4
clone_size: NA
cdr3_aa: CASSETGAYGYTF

v_call: TRBV2
clone_size: NA
cdr3_aa: CASRPGQGAPMGNTIYF

v_call: TRBV7-8
clone_size: NA
cdr3_aa: CASSLGFSRQHVRAFF

v_call: TRBV7-3
clone_size: NA
cdr3_aa: CASSLRTGLNTDTQYF

v_call: TRBV27
clone_size: NA
cdr3_aa: CASSSTGGTEAFF

v_call: TRBV4-1
clone_size: NA
cdr3_aa: CASSQDTMAGREQYF